Listed below are T cell receptor beta chains from one sample, sequenced in a study of graft-versus-host responses after intestinal transplantation. This table comes from immunoSEQ multiplex PCR, and its TCRdb copy is limited to in-frame clones, with some not included. The top ten hold less than 0.08% of the sample, which has some 100,000 clones, less than 95% seen once. These receptors lack a known antigen. The sample in question was unstimulated CD8+ T cells sorted from spleen or lymph node cells, obtained before transplant. Receptors were obtained from a human donor who was the organ donor for an intestinal transplant. Each CDR3 is given with its conserved first and last residue. The D gene is left open where the match is weak. The size entry is marked missing in some rows and otherwise reads once, few, many or a size class.

.,TRBV10-1,TRBJ2-3,.,CASIAGRTDTQYF,TGCGCCAGCATAGCAGGGAGGACAGATACGCAGTATTTT
.,TRBV7-9,TRBJ2-3,.,CASSLAAGHHTDTQYF,TGTGCCAGCAGCTTAGCTGCAGGGCATCACACAGATACGCAGTATTTT
TRBD2,TRBV7-2,TRBJ2-7,.,CASSLSVAGGYEQYF,TGTGCCAGCAGCCTCTCTGTAGCGGGGGGATACGAGCAGTACTTC
TRBD1,TRBV4-2,TRBJ1-2,.,CASSQEGQGDYGYTF,TGTGCCAGCAGCCAAGAGGGACAGGGAGACTATGGCTACACCTTC
TRBD1,TRBV28,TRBJ2-7,.,CASRLETGGLYEQYF,TGTGCCAGCAGATTAGAAACAGGGGGTCTCTACGAGCAGTACTTC
TRBD1,TRBV6-1,TRBJ1-1,.,CASSEAEGTGVTEAFF,TGTGCCAGCAGTGAAGCTGAGGGGACAGGGGTAACTGAAGCTTTCTTT
.,TRBV13,TRBJ2-7,.,CASSHSYEQYF,TGTGCCAGCAGCCACTCCTACGAGCAGTACTTC
.,TRBV6-8,TRBJ2-3,few,CASSPGQTRTDTQYF,TGTGCCAGCAGTCCCGGACAAACCCGCACAGATACGCAGTATTTT
TRBD2,TRBV7-8,TRBJ2-1,.,CASSSNSVAGGFSYNEQFF,TGTGCCAGCAGCTCCAATTCCGTAGCGGGGGGCTTTTCCTACAATGAGCAGTTCTTC
TRBD2,TRBV28,TRBJ2-5,.,CASSKLAGEETQYF,TGTGCCAGCAGCAAACTAGCGGGAGAAGAGACCCAGTACTTC
.,TRBV29-1,TRBJ2-7,.,CSVEDQFRGEQYF,TGCAGCGTTGAAGATCAGTTCAGGGGAGAGCAGTACTTC
TRBD1,TRBV6-1,TRBJ1-3,.,CASSEWGQGSSGNTIYF,TGTGCCAGCAGTGAGTGGGGACAGGGGAGTTCTGGAAACACCATATATTTT
.,TRBV7-8,TRBJ2-5,.,CASSFNYETEILLSQETQYF,TGTGCCAGCAGCTTTAATTATGAGACAGAAATATTGTTAAGTCAAGAGACCCAGTACTTC
.,TRBV25-1,TRBJ2-6,.,CASSEWMVREHANVLTF,TGTGCCAGCAGTGAATGGATGGTGAGGGAACACGCCAACGTCCTGACTTTC
TRBD1,TRBV10-2,TRBJ1-1,.,CASSEMGTGTGGTEAFF,TGCGCCAGCAGTGAAATGGGAACCGGGACAGGGGGAACTGAAGCTTTCTTT
.,TRBV5-1,TRBJ2-1,.,CASSPEFYNEQFF,TGCGCCAGCAGCCCCGAGTTCTACAATGAGCAGTTCTTC
.,TRBV28,TRBJ1-1,once,CASGPPGAEAFF,TGTGCCAGCGGTCCCCCGGGGGCTGAAGCTTTCTTT
TRBD1,TRBV5-4,TRBJ1-4,.,CASSLISSETGPEKLFF,TGTGCCAGCAGCTTGATTTCATCTGAGACAGGGCCAGAAAAACTGTTTTTT